The 28 T cell receptor beta chains listed next were all sequenced from one sample in a study of T-cell reconstitution after alpha-beta-depleted transplantation in children. Preparation of the TCRbeta library used unique molecular identifiers. In TCRdb, the PCR reads were re-called with MiXCR into one record per CDR3 protein. The table shows roughly 200,000 distinct CDR3 sequences, with 7.5% to 9.5% occurring only once. The sequenced sample was PBMCs, mostly from graft donor cells, obtained 360 days after TCRalphabeta/CD19-depleted stem cell transplant. The receptors were sampled from a male patient under 10 years old who had a stem cell transplant for acute myeloid leukemia, so the T cells may come from the graft donor.

This clonotype appeared many times. J is TRBJ2-3 and V is TRBV12-3 or TRBV12-4; 7 bases align to TRBD1. The CDR3 has 15 residues. The V and J ends lost 5 bases and 3 bases, in that order; junction bases with no gene match: 8. As DNA, the CDR3 is TGTGCCAGCAGTCGGAAGGGACAGAGTACAGATACGCAGTATTTT. Translation gives CASSRKGQSTDTQYF.

This clonotype was counted only a few times. V and J are TRBV12-3 or TRBV12-4 and TRBJ1-1, with a tentative D call TRBD1 (6 bases). The CDR3 loop spans 15 amino acids. Trimming shortened V by 7 bases and J by 1 base, and 16 bases separated the two germline ends. The DNA of the CDR3 is TGTGCCAGCACTAACCTTGGGGGCCGGAACACTGAAGCTTTCTTT. This sequence encodes CASTNLGGRNTEAFF.

Many counts were recorded for this clonotype. This rearrangement joins TRBV20-1 to TRBJ2-4; 8 nucleotides match TRBD2. Germline V gives CDR1 DFQATT, CDR2 SNEGSKA (reference sequence). J lost 12 bases, V lost 3 bases, and 1 base had no gene match. The CDR3 has 10 amino acids. The CDR3 DNA is TGCAGTGCTAGTCGGGGGGGTCAGTACTTC. As protein: CSASRGGQYF.

On this clonotype itself: A junction end diverges from the germline sequence, so it may reflect a read error. This chain links TRBV20-1 with TRBJ2-1; D not resolved. CDR1 is DFQATT, CDR2 SNEGSKA, per germline (reference sequence). The CDR3 spans 16 residues. CDR3: CRARASLGNPYNEQFF. The CDR3 region has the DNA TGCAGAGCTAGAGCGTCGTTGGGGAATCCGTACAATGAGCAGTTCTTC.

The CDR3 region has the DNA TGTGCCAGCAGTGACTCGACAGGGTGGGAGACCCAGTACTTC. This encodes CASSDSTGWETQYF. The chain couples TRBV6-4 to TRBJ2-5; 7 nucleotides line up with TRBD1. V shed 0 bases, J shed 5 bases, and the junction held 3 bases outside the gene matches. The germline gives CDR1 MRHNA, CDR2 SNTAGT. The CDR3 contains 14 residues.

There are many counts of this clonotype. V and J are TRBV3-1 and TRBJ2-1; 9 bases agree with TRBD2. This CDR3 contains 16 residues. The V gene end was trimmed by 1 base and the J gene end by 6 bases; junction bases not matched to a gene: 7. Germline CDR1 reads LGHDT; CDR2 reads YNNKEL (reference sequence). The CDR3 is CASSQAVAGVSNEQFF. CDR3 nucleotides: TGTGCCAGCAGCCAAGCGGTAGCGGGAGTAAGCAATGAGCAGTTCTTC.

This clonotype showed up just a few times. The genes are TRBV29-1 and TRBJ2-5, with 8 nucleotides matching TRBD2. The CDR3 totals 15 residues. J lost 4 bases, V lost 0 bases, and 7 bases had no gene match. Germline CDR1 and CDR2: SQVTM and ANQGSEA. CDR3: CSVEDRGLGRETQYF. Here the CDR3 DNA reads TGCAGCGTTGAAGATAGGGGACTAGGGCGAGAGACCCAGTACTTC.

This clonotype has just a few counts. The rearrangement joins TRBV12-3 or TRBV12-4 to TRBJ2-4; D is perhaps TRBD1 or TRBD2 (5 bases each). V was pared by 3 bases and J by 9 bases, with 12 bases between. This CDR3 region has 13 residues. CDR3 sequence: CASSFGGRGIQYF. CDR3 coding DNA: TGTGCCAGCAGTTTTGGGGGAAGGGGCATTCAGTACTTC.

This clonotype has only a few counts. This chain joins TRBV5-1 and TRBJ1-3, with D uncertain. The ends were cut back, 4 bases at V and 2 bases at J, with 13 bases in the middle. The CDR3 extends over 15 amino acids. Germline assignment: CDR1 SGHRS and CDR2 YFSETQ. CDR3 bases: TGCGCCAGCAGCCCGACCCCGAGCACTGGAAACACCATATATTTT. Amino acids: CASSPTPSTGNTIYF.

This clonotype has more than one count but fewer than ten. The chain carries TRBV6-5 and TRBJ2-2; a possible D gene is TRBD2 (6 bases). Deletions cut 6 bases from V and 5 bases from J, with 13 bases between. There are 14 residues in the CDR3. Germline V gene lookup returns CDR1 MNHEY and CDR2 SVGAGI. The CDR3 reads CASSPSSGTGELFF. Here the CDR3 DNA reads TGTGCCAGCAGCCCCTCCAGCGGGACCGGGGAGCTGTTTTTT.

In this sample, this clonotype turned up a few times. As DNA, the CDR3 is TGTGCCAGCAGCTTAAAGTTACCCAAAGGCGGGAGGGCGAATTCGCAGTATTTT. Protein sequence: CASSLKLPKGGRANSQYF. V gene TRBV7-3 combines with J gene TRBJ2-3; 9 nucleotides match TRBD2. Per the germline V gene, CDR1 is SGHTA and CDR2 is FQGTGA. V gave up 1 base and J gave up 10 bases; unmatched junction bases: 18. The CDR3 has 18 residues.

The table lists this clonotype with a few counts. This chain links TRBV15 with TRBJ1-2, with TRBD1 matching over 9 bases. The CDR3 consists of 15 residues. Germline V gene lookup returns CDR1 LNHNV and CDR2 YYDKDF (reference sequence). J lost 8 bases, V lost 2 bases, and 9 bases had no gene match. The CDR3, as DNA: TGTGCCACCAGCAGAACCCCCGGGACAGGGATAGGCTACACCTTC. It is translated as CATSRTPGTGIGYTF.

This clonotype was observed a few times. This chain joins TRBV4-2 and TRBJ2-1, with TRBD2 matching 12 bases. Unmatched junction bases numbered 17, after V lost 2 bases and J lost 0 bases. This CDR3 has 22 amino acids. CDR1 is LGHNA and CDR2 is YNFKEQ in the germline V gene. CDR3 sequence (DNA): TGTGCCAGCAGCCAAAAGGGGGCCCCGGGACTAGCGGGCCTGAGCTCCTACAATGAGCAGTTCTTC. Its translation is CASSQKGAPGLAGLSSYNEQFF.

This clonotype showed up many times. The chain carries TRBV12-3 or TRBV12-4 and TRBJ2-6; tentatively, D is TRBD1 (6 bases). The CDR3 runs 16 residues. The V end was cut by 7 bases, the J end by 2 bases, with 15 bases between. The DNA of the CDR3 is TGTGCCAGCACCCCGACAGGTATCGCTGGGGCCAACGTCCTGACTTTC. As protein: CASTPTGIAGANVLTF.

The chain is built from TRBV29-1 and TRBJ1-4; D gene uncertain. The CDR3 covers 12 residues. The germline V gene has CDR1 SQVTM and CDR2 ANQGSEA. The V gene lost 7 bases and the J gene lost 8 bases, with 14 bases spanning the gap. In DNA, the CDR3 is TGCAGCGCCAGAACGGACGTGGAAAAACTGTTTTTT. It is translated as CSARTDVEKLFF.

Only a few counts were recorded for this clonotype. The rearrangement links TRBV4-3 to TRBJ2-7; tentatively, D is TRBD2 (6 bases). Germline V gene data show CDR1 as LGHNA and CDR2 as YSLEER. This CDR3 contains 15 residues. The V end was cut by 1 base, the J end by 7 bases, with 17 bases between. As DNA, the CDR3 is TGCGCCAGCAGCCAAGTAGATAGGGACGGGGGAGAGCAGTACTTC. Its translation: CASSQVDRDGGEQYF.

The chain employs TRBV7-2 and TRBJ2-7; 15 nucleotides line up with TRBD2. Germline V CDR1 and CDR2: SGHTA, FQGNSA. The CDR3 length is 16 residues. Germline trimming cut 3 bases from V and 4 bases from J; bases unmatched to any gene: 4. The CDR3 sequence is CASSFGLAGGIYEQYF. The CDR3, as DNA: TGTGCCAGCAGCTTTGGACTAGCGGGAGGGATTTACGAGCAGTACTTC.

The rearrangement joins TRBV10-3 to TRBJ1-2; possibly TRBD1 for D (5 bases). The length of the CDR3 is 14 residues. CDR1 is ENHRY and CDR2 is SYGVKD in the germline V gene. V was pared by 3 bases and J by 1 base, with 9 bases between. The CDR3 nucleotides are TGTGCCATCAGTGACAGACAGATTAACTATGGCTACACCTTC. Translated, it gives CAISDRQINYGYTF.

This rearrangement joins TRBV7-2 to TRBJ2-7, with no clear D. CDR3 length: 12 amino acids. Germline assignment: CDR1 SGHTA and CDR2 FQGNSA. The germline V and J ends were trimmed by 4 bases and 3 bases, with 7 bases remaining between them. DNA of the CDR3: TGTGCCAGCAGCTACCCCCTCTACGAGCAGTACTTC. This gives the protein CASSYPLYEQYF.

This clonotype showed up many times. This chain connects TRBV21-1 to TRBJ1-2. TRBV21-1 constitutes a pseudogene. CDR3 length: 15 amino acids. The CDR3 sequence: CASSNRKGGNYGYTF. CDR3 in DNA: TGTGCCAGCAGCAACAGAAAGGGAGGGAACTATGGCTACACCTTC.

This clonotype was counted a few times. J is TRBJ2-5 and V is TRBV7-8; 7 nucleotides agree with TRBD2. The CDR3 has 14 amino acids. Germline V CDR1 and CDR2: SGHVS, FQNEAQ. Trimming took 6 bases from V and 4 from J; bases not matched to a gene: 8. The CDR3 bases are TGTGCCAGCAGGCCACGGGGGGTTCCAGAGACCCAGTACTTC. Translation gives CASRPRGVPETQYF.

The chain employs TRBV9 and TRBJ2-3; D is possibly TRBD2 (5 bases). The length of the CDR3 is 15 residues. Trimming took off 0 bases at V and 5 bases at J, with 13 bases between the two ends. CDR1 SGDLS and CDR2 YYNGEE come from the germline V gene. As DNA, the CDR3 is TGTGCCAGCAGCGTAGAAAGTGGGAGAGGAGATACGCAGTATTTT. This translates into CASSVESGRGDTQYF. The whole variable domain, filled in from reference TRBV9 and TRBJ2-3, reads DSGVTQTPKHLITATGQRVTLRCSPRSGDLSVYWYQQSLDQGLQFLIQYYNGEERAKGNILERFSAQQFPDLHSELNLSSLELGDSALYFCASSVESGRGDTQYFGPGTRLTVL.

This clonotype was recorded a few times. The V call is TRBV12-3 or TRBV12-4, the J call TRBJ2-1, with 11 nucleotides matching TRBD2. This CDR3 is 16 amino acids long. The V and J ends lost 4 bases and 6 bases, in that order; junction bases with no gene match: 8. Here the CDR3 reads CASSSSLAGGTNEQFF. The CDR3 DNA follows: TGTGCCAGCAGTTCCTCGCTAGCGGGGGGTACCAATGAGCAGTTCTTC.

This clonotype was seen ten or more times. The CDR3 sequence: CASSLTTGDGPQHF. The DNA for the CDR3 is TGTGCCAGCAGCTTAACGACAGGGGATGGGCCCCAGCATTTT. V usage is TRBV7-6 and J usage is TRBJ1-5; 8 nucleotides match TRBD1. V lost 2 bases to trimming and J lost 9 bases; unmatched junction nucleotides: 6. Germline lookup yields CDR1 SGHVS and CDR2 FNYEAQ. This CDR3 comprises 14 residues.

This clonotype was observed many times. The CDR3 loop reads CASSYPLYMDTEAFF. CDR3 nucleotides: TGTGCCAGCAGTTATCCACTCTACATGGACACTGAAGCTTTCTTT. This chain uses TRBV12-3 or TRBV12-4 with TRBJ1-1; no clear D gene. Trimming removed 4 bases at V and 3 bases at J, with 15 bases between. CDR3 length: 15 amino acids.

This clonotype was found a few times. This CDR3 is CASSNQGHTEAFF. CDR3 sequence (DNA): TGTGCCAGCAGTAATCAGGGACACACTGAAGCTTTCTTT. The rearrangement joins TRBV6-6 to TRBJ1-1, with D possibly being TRBD1 (5 bases). Trimming left V 5 bases short and J 3 bases short, with 10 bases between. The CDR3 totals 13 residues. Germline V CDR1 and CDR2: MNHNY, SVGAGI (reference sequence).

In this sample, this clonotype turned up a few times. The chain combines TRBV7-9 with TRBJ2-3; D not resolved. The CDR3 has 11 amino acids. Germline CDR1 reads SEHNR; CDR2 reads FQNEAQ (reference sequence). Trimming took 5 bases from V and 8 from J, leaving 8 bases between them. Here the CDR3 DNA reads TGTGCCAGCAGCCCGCCGAGTACGCAGTATTTT. Amino acids: CASSPPSTQYF. Combining the CDR3 with reference TRBV7-9 and TRBJ2-3 gives the whole variable domain DTGVSQNPRHKITKRGQNVTFRCDPISEHNRLYWYRQTLGQGPEFLTYFQNEAQLEKSRLLSDRFSAERPKGSFSTLEIQRTEQGDSAMYLCASSPPSTQYFGPGTRLTVL.

This sequence joins TRBV4-1 and TRBJ2-4; D may be TRBD1 (5 bases). Germline V gives CDR1 MGHRA, CDR2 YSYEKL. Trimming stripped 7 bases from V and 0 bases from J, with 13 bases between. The CDR3 is 15 residues long. The CDR3 spells CASTRQGLAKNIQYF. The CDR3 nucleotides read TGCGCCAGCACTCGGCAGGGATTAGCCAAAAACATTCAGTACTTC.